These 9 T cell receptor beta chains were sequenced from one sample in a study of shared clonotypes between healthy human individuals. Measured with immunoSEQ multiplex PCR; TCRdb has only the in-frame clones, and not every one. The table includes roughly 1 million clones, about 70% detected once. The specimen was memory CD4+ T cells sorted from blood. Subset described: CD45RA-negative fraction. The receptors here all came from a man between 18 and 35 years old in good health.

The V and J genes are TRBV11-3 and TRBJ2-1; 9 nucleotides line up with TRBD2. The CDR3 length is 14 residues. Germline V gene sequence: CDR1 SGHNT, CDR2 YENEEA. V was clipped by 5 bases and J by 7 bases; unmatched bases: 6. The CDR3 bases are TGTGCCAGCAGCCGTGGCGGGGGGGAGAATGAGCAGTTCTTC. It yields the protein CASSRGGGENEQFF. The entire variable domain, with the rest obtained from reference TRBV11-3 and TRBJ2-1, is as follows: EAGVVQSPRYKIIEKKQPVAFWCNPISGHNTLYWYLQNLGQGPELLIRYENEEAVDDSQLPKDRFSAERLKGVDSTLKIQPAELGDSAVYLCASSRGGGENEQFFGPGTRLTVL.

The gene calls are TRBV12-5 and TRBJ1-1; TRBD1 matches at 7 bases. The CDR3 contains 16 residues. V shed 4 bases, J shed 1 base, and the junction held 9 bases outside the gene matches. Germline V gene data show CDR1 as LGHNT and CDR2 as FRNRAP. The CDR3 nucleotides read TGTGCTAGTGGTTCCGCTTCAGGGGGGACGAACACTGAAGCTTTCTTT. This codes for CASGSASGGTNTEAFF.

This clone showed up just once. The V call is TRBV2, the J call TRBJ1-5; 7 bases are a match to TRBD1. Trimming removed 7 bases from V and 4 bases from J; junction bases left unmatched: 10. CDR1 is SNHLY, CDR2 FYNNEI, per germline. The CDR3 sequence is 15 residues long. The CDR3 DNA sequence: TGTGCCAGCAACCTTGGAGGGGGCGTTAATCAGCCCCAGCATTTT. This sequence encodes CASNLGGGVNQPQHF.

The CDR3 protein is CAWSEWDSRNEKLFF. CDR3 nucleotides: TGTGCCTGGAGCGAATGGGACAGCCGTAATGAAAAACTGTTTTTT. The genes are TRBV30 and TRBJ1-4, with TRBD1 matching over 7 bases. Trimming at V came to 3 bases and at J to 4 bases, leaving 8 bases not matched to a gene. In germline, CDR1 is GTSNPN, CDR2 SVGIG (reference sequence). The CDR3 spans 15 residues.

The gene calls are TRBV11-2 and TRBJ1-1; D is possibly TRBD1 (5 bases). CDR1 SGHAT and CDR2 FQNNGV come from the germline V gene. The CDR3 has 14 residues. Trimming cost V 5 bases and J 4 bases, with 14 bases left between them. Here the CDR3 reads CASSRERGATEAFF. The CDR3 DNA reads TGTGCCAGCAGCAGGGAGAGGGGAGCCACTGAAGCTTTCTTT. Filled out from reference TRBV11-2 and TRBJ1-1, the complete variable domain reads EAGVAQSPRYKIIEKRQSVAFWCNPISGHATLYWYQQILGQGPKLLIQFQNNGVVDDSQLPKDRFSAERLKGVDSTLKIQPAKLEDSAVYLCASSRERGATEAFFGQGTRLTVV.

The chain employs TRBV6-5 and TRBJ2-3, with D uncertain. V lost 4 bases to trimming and J lost 3 bases, with 5 bases between them. The germline CDR1 and CDR2 sequences are MNHEY and SVGAGI. The CDR3 consists of 12 residues. This CDR3 is CASSSKTDTQYF. The CDR3 DNA follows: TGTGCCAGCAGTTCCAAGACAGATACGCAGTATTTT.

The rearrangement uses TRBV28 and TRBJ2-7; D remains unclear. Germline V gene lookup returns CDR1 MDHEN and CDR2 SYDVKM. There are 13 residues in the CDR3. Trimming left V 8 bases short and J 7 bases short, with 18 bases between. The CDR3: CASRSDPPSEQYF. CDR3 DNA: TGTGCCAGCCGCTCGGATCCCCCTTCTGAGCAGTACTTC.

The chain recombines TRBV5-1 with TRBJ2-1, with a weak D call TRBD2 (5 bases). CDR1 SGHRS and CDR2 YFSETQ come from the germline V gene. The V end lost 6 bases, the J end lost 10 bases, and 11 bases lay between the germline ends. CDR3 length: 11 amino acids. The CDR3 coding sequence is TGCGCCAGCACCTCGGGGAGAGAGCAGTTCTTC. Encoded protein: CASTSGREQFF.

This clone came up many times. The chain combines TRBV5-5 with TRBJ1-1, with unresolved D. Germline values: CDR1 SGHKS, CDR2 YYEKEE (reference sequence). V lost 4 bases and J 1 base, leaving 11 bases between the germline ends. The CDR3 is made up of 14 amino acids. Here the CDR3 DNA reads TGTGCCAGCAGCCTGGGTGGTGGGAACACTGAAGCTTTCTTT. This codes for CASSLGGGNTEAFF.